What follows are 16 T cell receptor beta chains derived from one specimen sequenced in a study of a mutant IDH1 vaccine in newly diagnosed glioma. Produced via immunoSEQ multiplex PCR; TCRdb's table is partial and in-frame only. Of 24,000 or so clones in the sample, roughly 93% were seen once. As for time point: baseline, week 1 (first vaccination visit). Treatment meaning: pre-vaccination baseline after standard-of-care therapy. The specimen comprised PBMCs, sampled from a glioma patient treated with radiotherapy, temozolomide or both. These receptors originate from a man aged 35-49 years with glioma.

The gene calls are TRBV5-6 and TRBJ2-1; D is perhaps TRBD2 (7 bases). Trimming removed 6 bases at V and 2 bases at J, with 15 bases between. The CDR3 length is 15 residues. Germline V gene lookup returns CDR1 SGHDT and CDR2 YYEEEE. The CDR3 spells CASNQGGGTYNEQFF. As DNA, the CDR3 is TGTGCCAGCAACCAAGGGGGGGGAACCTACAATGAGCAGTTCTTC.

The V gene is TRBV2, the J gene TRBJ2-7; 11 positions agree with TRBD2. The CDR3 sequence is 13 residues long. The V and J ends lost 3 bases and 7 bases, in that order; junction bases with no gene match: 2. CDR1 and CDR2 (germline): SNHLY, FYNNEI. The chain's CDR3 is CASSERLAGEQYF. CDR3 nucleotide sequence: TGTGCCAGCAGTGAGCGACTAGCGGGGGAGCAGTACTTC.

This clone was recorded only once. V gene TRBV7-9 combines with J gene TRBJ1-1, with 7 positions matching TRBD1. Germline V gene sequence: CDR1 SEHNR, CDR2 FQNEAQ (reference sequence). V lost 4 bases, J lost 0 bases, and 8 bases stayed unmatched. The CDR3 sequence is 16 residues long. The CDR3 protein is CASSYDRDRMNTEAFF. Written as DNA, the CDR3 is TGTGCCAGCAGCTACGACAGGGATCGCATGAACACTGAAGCTTTCTTT.

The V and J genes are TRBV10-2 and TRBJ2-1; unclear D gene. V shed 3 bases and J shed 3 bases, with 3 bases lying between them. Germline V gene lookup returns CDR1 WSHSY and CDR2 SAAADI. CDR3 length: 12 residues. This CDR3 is CASSDLYNEQFF. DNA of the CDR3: TGCGCCAGCAGTGACCTCTACAATGAGCAGTTCTTC.

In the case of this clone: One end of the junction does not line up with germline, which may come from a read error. The CDR3 loop is CASSVAAQGPGRPNF. The CDR3 DNA reads as TGTGCCAGCAGCGTAGCGGCCCAAGGACCAGGGAGACCTAACTTC. This rearrangement joins TRBV9 to TRBJ2-4; D possibly matches TRBD1 or TRBD2 (5 bases each). Per germline, CDR1 SGDLS and CDR2 YYNGEE. The length of the CDR3 is 15 residues. The full variable domain, in which reference TRBV9 and TRBJ2-4 provide the parts outside the CDR3, is DSGVTQTPKHLITATGQRVTLRCSPRSGDLSVYWYQQSLDQGLQFLIQYYNGEERAKGNILERFSAQQFPDLHSELNLSSLELGDSALYFCASSVAAQGPGRPNFGAGTRLSVL.

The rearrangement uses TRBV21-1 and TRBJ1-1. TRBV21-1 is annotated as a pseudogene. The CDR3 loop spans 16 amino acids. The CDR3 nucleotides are TGTGCCAGCAGCAAAGTGGCCGGCCAGCTGAACACTGAAGCTTTCTTT. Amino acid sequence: CASSKVAGQLNTEAFF.

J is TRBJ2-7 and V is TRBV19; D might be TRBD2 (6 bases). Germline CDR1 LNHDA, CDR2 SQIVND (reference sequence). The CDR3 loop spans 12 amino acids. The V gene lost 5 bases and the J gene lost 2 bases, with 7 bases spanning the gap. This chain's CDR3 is CASSSGAYEQYF. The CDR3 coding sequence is TGTGCCAGTAGTTCGGGAGCCTACGAGCAGTACTTC.

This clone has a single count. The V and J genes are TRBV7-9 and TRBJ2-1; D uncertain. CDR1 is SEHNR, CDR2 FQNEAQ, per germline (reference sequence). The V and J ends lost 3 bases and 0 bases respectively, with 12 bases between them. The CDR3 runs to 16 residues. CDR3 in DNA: TGTGCCAGCAGCTTTAACCCAAGAACCTCCTACAATGAGCAGTTCTTC. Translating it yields CASSFNPRTSYNEQFF.

The CDR3 nucleotides read TGTGCCAGTAGTATATGGACAGGACGACTCTACAATGAGCAGTTCTTC. Its translation is CASSIWTGRLYNEQFF. The chain employs TRBV19 and TRBJ2-1, with TRBD1 identical over 7 bases. J lost 3 bases, V lost 2 bases, and 7 bases had no gene match. Germline V gene sequence: CDR1 LNHDA, CDR2 SQIVND (reference sequence). The CDR3 is made up of 16 amino acids.

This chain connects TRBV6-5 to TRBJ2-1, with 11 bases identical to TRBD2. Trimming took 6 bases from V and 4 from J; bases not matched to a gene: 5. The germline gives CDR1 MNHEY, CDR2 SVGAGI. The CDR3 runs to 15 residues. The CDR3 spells CASSLLAGEYNEQFF. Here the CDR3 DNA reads TGTGCCAGCAGCCTACTAGCGGGAGAATACAATGAGCAGTTCTTC.

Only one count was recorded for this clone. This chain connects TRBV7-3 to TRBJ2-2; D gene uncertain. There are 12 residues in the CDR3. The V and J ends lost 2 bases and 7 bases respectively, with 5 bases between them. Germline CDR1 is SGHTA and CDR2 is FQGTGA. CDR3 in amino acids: CASSLRVGELFF. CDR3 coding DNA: TGTGCCAGCAGCTTACGTGTCGGGGAGCTGTTTTTT.

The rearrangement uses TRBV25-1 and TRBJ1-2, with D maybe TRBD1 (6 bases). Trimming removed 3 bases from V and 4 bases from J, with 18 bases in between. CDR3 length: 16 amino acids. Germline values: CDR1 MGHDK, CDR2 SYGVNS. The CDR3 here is CASSDQGQHNLYGYTF. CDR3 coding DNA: TGTGCCAGCAGTGATCAGGGACAACACAACCTCTATGGCTACACCTTC.

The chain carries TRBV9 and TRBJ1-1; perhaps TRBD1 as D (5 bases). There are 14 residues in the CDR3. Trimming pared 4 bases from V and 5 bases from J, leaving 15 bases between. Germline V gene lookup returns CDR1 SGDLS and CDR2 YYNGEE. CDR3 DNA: TGTGCCAGCAGCCGGGGGGGAGGGGTGACTGAAGCTTTCTTT. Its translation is CASSRGGGVTEAFF. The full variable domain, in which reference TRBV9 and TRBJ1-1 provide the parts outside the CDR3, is DSGVTQTPKHLITATGQRVTLRCSPRSGDLSVYWYQQSLDQGLQFLIQYYNGEERAKGNILERFSAQQFPDLHSELNLSSLELGDSALYFCASSRGGGVTEAFFGQGTRLTVV.

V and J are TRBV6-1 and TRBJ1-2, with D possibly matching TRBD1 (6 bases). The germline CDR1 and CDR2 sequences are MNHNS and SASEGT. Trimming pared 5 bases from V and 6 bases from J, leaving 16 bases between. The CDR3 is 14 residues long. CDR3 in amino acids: CASSSRGAVHGYTF. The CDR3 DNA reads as TGTGCCAGCAGTTCCAGGGGCGCGGTCCATGGCTACACCTTC.

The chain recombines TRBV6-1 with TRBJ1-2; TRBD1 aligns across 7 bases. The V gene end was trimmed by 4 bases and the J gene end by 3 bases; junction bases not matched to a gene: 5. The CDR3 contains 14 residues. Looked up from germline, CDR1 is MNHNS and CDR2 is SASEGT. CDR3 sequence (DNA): TGTGCCAGCAGTGCTCGACAGGGAGACTATGGCTACACCTTC. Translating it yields CASSARQGDYGYTF.

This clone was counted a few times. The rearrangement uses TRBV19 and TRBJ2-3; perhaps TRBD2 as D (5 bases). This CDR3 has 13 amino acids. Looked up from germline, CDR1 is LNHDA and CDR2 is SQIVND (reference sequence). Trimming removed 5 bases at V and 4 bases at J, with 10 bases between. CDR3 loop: CASSLGDADTQYF. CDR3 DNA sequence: TGTGCCAGTAGTCTCGGGGATGCAGATACGCAGTATTTT.